These T cell receptor beta chains were read from a single sample in a study of control samples from healthy donors and cancer patients. Clones were read by immunoSEQ multiplex PCR, and TCRdb kept only the in-frame ones, dropping some. Of about 220,000 clones in the sample, 90% to 95% were seen once. Sequenced material: blood. These receptors originate from a man aged 50 to 59 in good health. Each CDR3 is given with its conserved first and last residue. D genes are given only for firm matches. Expanded clones get a size class; other rows say once, few or many, or leave the size out.

v_call	j_call	d_call	clone_size	cdr3_nt	cdr3_aa
TRBV7-2	TRBJ1-4	NA	NA	TGTGCCAGCAGCTATAGGGGATCGGCTAATGAAAAACTGTTTTTT	CASSYRGSANEKLFF
TRBV19	TRBJ1-2	NA	NA	TGTGCCAGTAGTTTTTACGGAGACTATGGCTACACCTTC	CASSFYGDYGYTF
TRBV28	TRBJ2-1	NA	NA	TGTGCCAGCAGGGGCAGCGGACAGTCCTACAATGAGCAGTTCTTC	CASRGSGQSYNEQFF
TRBV7-2	TRBJ1-6	NA	NA	TGTGCCAGCAGTTTTTACGGGGATTCACCCCTCCACTTT	CASSFYGDSPLHF
TRBV2	TRBJ2-5	NA	NA	TGTGCCAGCAGTCTCAGAACCGGGACAGAGACCCAGTACTTC	CASSLRTGTETQYF
TRBV5-1	TRBJ2-3	TRBD2	NA	TGCGCCAGCAGCCCCGGGACTAGCGGGTTCTGGAGCACAGATACGCAGTATTTT	CASSPGTSGFWSTDTQYF
TRBV6-1	TRBJ2-3	NA	NA	TGTGCCAGCAGTGAAGGGGGGACAACAGATACGCAGTATTTT	CASSEGGTTDTQYF
TRBV5-1	TRBJ2-2	NA	NA	TGCGCCAGCAGCTTGTACGGTTCGGGCACCGGGGAGCTGTTTTTT	CASSLYGSGTGELFF
TRBV25-1	TRBJ1-1	TRBD1	once	TGTGCCAGCAGTGCTAATACAGGGGGCACTGAAGCTTTCTTT	CASSANTGGTEAFF
TRBV28	TRBJ1-5	NA	NA	TGTGCCAGCAGTTTATTGGTAGTGTATAGCAATCAGCCCCAGCATTTT	CASSLLVVYSNQPQHF
TRBV19	TRBJ1-3	TRBD1	NA	TGTGCCAGTATGCCTCCGGGACAGGGGGCTGGAAACACCATATATTTT	CASMPPGQGAGNTIYF
TRBV11-2	TRBJ1-4	TRBD1	NA	TGTGCCAGCAGCCGAGTAGGGGGCATTAATGAAAAACTGTTTTTT	CASSRVGGINEKLFF
TRBV3-1/TRBV3-2	TRBJ2-1	NA	NA	TGTGCCAGCAGCCGTGGGGAGAATCACAATGAGCAGTTCTTC	CASSRGENHNEQFF
TRBV27	TRBJ2-7	TRBD1	NA	TGTGCCAGCAGTCTAAAGACAGGGGGAGCCTACGAGCAGTACTTC	CASSLKTGGAYEQYF
TRBV19	TRBJ1-2	TRBD1	NA	TGTGCCAGTAAGGGGGCGGGGGCTGTTGGCTACACCTTC	CASKGAGAVGYTF
TRBV2	TRBJ2-1	NA	NA	TGTGCCAGCACAGCAGACTACAATGAGCAGTTCTTC	CASTADYNEQFF
TRBV10-1	TRBJ2-2	NA	NA	TGCGCCAGCAGTGAGAGGGGGACTTCGAACACCGGGGAGCTGTTTTTT	CASSERGTSNTGELFF
TRBV10-3	TRBJ2-6	NA	NA	TGCGCCATCAGTCTCCTGGGGGAGATTCAAACTGGGGCCAACGTCCTGACTTTC	CAISLLGEIQTGANVLTF
TRBV5-4	TRBJ2-1	NA	NA	TGTGCCAGCAGCTTGGACTTAAGCTCCTACAATGAGCAGTTCTTC	CASSLDLSSYNEQFF
TRBV5-1	TRBJ2-3	NA	NA	TGCGCCAGCACAGAGGGAGGAGGCACAGATACGCAGTATTTT	CASTEGGGTDTQYF
TRBV6-1	TRBJ1-5	NA	NA	TGTGCCAGCAGTGAATTTTTGACAGAAAATCAGCCCCAGCATTTT	CASSEFLTENQPQHF
TRBV7-3	TRBJ2-6	TRBD1	NA	TGTGCCAGCAGCGCACAGGGGCGGGCCTCTGGGGCCAACGTCCTGACTTTC	CASSAQGRASGANVLTF
TRBV6-5	TRBJ1-5	NA	NA	TGTGCCAGCAGCCTTACAGGGACTCAGCCCCAGCATTTT	CASSLTGTQPQHF
TRBV11-2	TRBJ2-4	TRBD1	NA	TGTGCCAGCAGCTCGGGACAGTTGTTCGCCAAAAACATTCAGTACTTC	CASSSGQLFAKNIQYF
TRBV27	TRBJ2-1	TRBD1	NA	TGTGCCAGCAGTCTTCAGGACAGGGCATACAATGAGCAGTTCTTC	CASSLQDRAYNEQFF
TRBV4-1	TRBJ1-1	NA	NA	TGCGCCAGCAGCTCAAGAGGAGTCCAGGGTGAAGCTTTCTTT	CASSSRGVQGEAFF
TRBV6-5	TRBJ2-5	NA	NA	TGTGCCAGCAGGCCTGGAAGGGCAGGGGAAGAGACCCAGTACTTC	CASRPGRAGEETQYF
TRBV18	TRBJ2-5	NA	NA	TGTGCCAGCTCACCATTTATAGGGGAGAGAGAGACCCAGTACTTC	CASSPFIGERETQYF
TRBV24-1	TRBJ2-3	NA	NA	TGTGCCACCAGTACCGGAGAGACGTCCACAGATACGCAGTATTTT	CATSTGETSTDTQYF
TRBV5-5	TRBJ1-3	NA	NA	TGTGCCAGCAGCATAACAGGGATTCTCTCTGGAAACACCATATATTTT	CASSITGILSGNTIYF
TRBV5-1	TRBJ1-3	NA	NA	TGCGCCAGCAGCTTGGGGGAAAACACTGGAAACACCATATATTTT	CASSLGENTGNTIYF
TRBV5-1	TRBJ1-3	NA	NA	TGCGCCAGCAGCTTACAGGGTACTGGAAACACCATATATTTT	CASSLQGTGNTIYF
TRBV12-3/TRBV12-4	TRBJ1-2	NA	NA	TGTGCCAGCAGTTTAGGGCACTATGGCTACACCTTC	CASSLGHYGYTF
TRBV6-2/TRBV6-3	TRBJ2-2	NA	NA	TGTGCCAGCAGTAATCGACAGGAAGGGAACACCGGGGAGCTGTTTTTT	CASSNRQEGNTGELFF
TRBV7-9	TRBJ2-6	NA	NA	TGTGCCAGCAGCTTAATACGTGGGGCCAACGTCCTGACTTTC	CASSLIRGANVLTF
TRBV10-1	TRBJ1-5	NA	NA	TGCGCCAGCAGTGAAAGTGGGGCTCCCCAGCATTTT	CASSESGAPQHF
TRBV12-3/TRBV12-4	TRBJ1-5	NA	NA	TGTGCCAGCAGTCCCCCTAGTGGACAGCCCCAGCATTTT	CASSPPSGQPQHF
TRBV2	TRBJ1-5	NA	NA	TGTGCCAGCAGTCCCGATAGCAATCAGCCCCAGCATTTT	CASSPDSNQPQHF
TRBV7-8	TRBJ1-4	NA	NA	TGTGCCAGCAGCCTAATGAGAGGGGCACATGAAAAACTGTTTTTT	CASSLMRGAHEKLFF
TRBV5-4	TRBJ1-5	NA	NA	TGTGCCAGCAGCTTGGATATTGGCAGGGAAGGGCCCCAGCATTTT	CASSLDIGREGPQHF
TRBV11-2	TRBJ1-6	TRBD1	NA	TGTGCCAGCAGACTGGGGACAGGCTCCTATAATTCACCCCTCCACTTT	CASRLGTGSYNSPLHF
TRBV3-1/TRBV3-2	TRBJ1-2	NA	NA	TGTGCCAGCAGCGGGCAGGGGTCGGGCCCAGGTGGCTACACCTTC	CASSGQGSGPGGYTF
TRBV7-7	TRBJ2-1	TRBD2	NA	TGTGCCAGCAGCTTAGGCCCAGCGGGAGGGAATGAGCAGTTCTTC	CASSLGPAGGNEQFF
TRBV4-3	TRBJ1-5	NA	NA	TGCGCCAGCAGCCCGTACAGTGGCGGCAATCAGCCCCAGCATTTT	CASSPYSGGNQPQHF
TRBV19	TRBJ2-2	NA	NA	TGTGCCAGTAGTATCGAGGGTGGGGTCACCGGGGAGCTGTTTTTT	CASSIEGGVTGELFF
TRBV3-1/TRBV3-2	TRBJ1-2	NA	NA	TGTGCCAGCAGCCGAGACGCCCGGCTCTACACCTTC	CASSRDARLYTF
TRBV11-2	TRBJ2-5	NA	once	TGTGCCAGCAGCTTTATGGCTGCGCAAGAGACCCAGTACTTC	CASSFMAAQETQYF
TRBV6-5	TRBJ1-2	NA	NA	TGTGCCAGCAGAAAGGACAGCTATGGCTACACCTTC	CASRKDSYGYTF
TRBV27	TRBJ1-3	TRBD1	NA	TGTGCCAGCAGTTCCAGGGGGCTTGGAAACACCATATATTTT	CASSSRGLGNTIYF
TRBV13	TRBJ1-3	NA	NA	TGTGCCAGCAGCACCGGGACAAACTCTGGAAACACCATATATTTT	CASSTGTNSGNTIYF
TRBV7-8	TRBJ1-1	TRBD1	NA	TGTGCCAGCAGCCCGCCGACAGGGGGCGCTGGGGGCACTGAAGCTTTCTTT	CASSPPTGGAGGTEAFF
TRBV5-6	TRBJ2-6	NA	NA	TGTGCCAGCAGCTTATTCGGGACACCAAGCTCTGGGGCCAACGTCCTGACTTTC	CASSLFGTPSSGANVLTF
TRBV5-4	TRBJ2-1	TRBD2	NA	TGTGCCAGCAGCTTGGATGGGACTAGCGGGGGGGCCTCGGGAGAGCAGTTCTTC	CASSLDGTSGGASGEQFF
TRBV5-8	TRBJ2-3	NA	NA	TGTGCCAGCAGCCGGGACATCTCCGGAGGAATCACAGATACGCAGTATTTT	CASSRDISGGITDTQYF
TRBV29-1	TRBJ1-2	NA	NA	TGCAGCGTTGATGATGGGTATGGCTACACCTTC	CSVDDGYGYTF
TRBV6-5	TRBJ1-1	TRBD1	NA	TGTGCCAGCGGTCGTGACAGGGCTGAAGCTTTCTTT	CASGRDRAEAFF